This is a list of T cell receptor beta chains from one sample in a study of long-term antiretroviral therapy in people with HIV. Libraries were prepared by immunoSEQ multiplex PCR; TCRdb keeps only in-frame clonotypes and omits some of them. The sample contains 20,000 to 25,000 clones, 90% to 95% of which appear only once. The sample consisted of unsorted PBMCs, taken less than 5 years after starting antiretroviral therapy. The receptors come from a woman between 50 and 59 years old with HIV. Both conserved end residues are part of each CDR3. Fields, in order: clone size, J gene, D gene, V gene, CDR3 DNA, CDR3 protein. The D gene is left open where the match is weak. Clone size is shown for a subset of rows, as once, few, many or a class of expanded clone.

NA,TRBJ2-5,NA,TRBV7-9,TGTGCCAGCAGCTTTTCAGGGAGTCGTGAGACCCAGTACTTC,CASSFSGSRETQYF
NA,TRBJ2-5,NA,TRBV7-8,TGTGCCAGCAGCAAGACCGGATTTTCGGACATAAAGACCCAGTACTTC,CASSKTGFSDIKTQYF
NA,TRBJ1-5,NA,TRBV6-6,TGTGCCAGCAGTTACAGGGCAGGCCTAGAGCCCCAGCATTTT,CASSYRAGLEPQHF
NA,TRBJ2-3,NA,TRBV20-1,TGCAGTGCTCGGGTGGGGGATACGCAGTATTTT,CSARVGDTQYF
NA,TRBJ2-1,NA,TRBV7-7,TGTGCTAGCAGCTTAGGGGACTCAAACAATGAGCAGTTCTTC,CASSLGDSNNEQFF
NA,TRBJ2-1,TRBD1,TRBV5-5,TGTGCCAGCAGCTTGGGACAGGGGGCTCACAATGAGCAGTTCTTC,CASSLGQGAHNEQFF
NA,TRBJ1-2,NA,TRBV7-9,TGTGCCAGCAGCCCCCCAGGGTTCGGGTATGGCTACACCTTC,CASSPPGFGYGYTF
NA,TRBJ2-7,NA,TRBV5-6,TGTGCCAGCAGCTTGGGGTCAGAAGCCTACGAGCAGTACTTC,CASSLGSEAYEQYF
NA,TRBJ2-2,NA,TRBV6-5,TGTGCCAGCAGTCCGGAGGGGAACACCGGGGAGCTGTTTTTT,CASSPEGNTGELFF
NA,TRBJ2-1,NA,TRBV9,TGTGCCAGCAGCGTAGCTACTACAGGGAGCATCCGCGAGCAGTTCTTC,CASSVATTGSIREQFF
NA,TRBJ1-2,NA,TRBV6-5,TGTGCCAGCAGTTACCGGCGGACCCTCGGGGGCTACACCTTC,CASSYRRTLGGYTF
NA,TRBJ2-3,NA,TRBV6-5,TGTGCCAGCAGTTTCGGAGATACGCAGTATTTT,CASSFGDTQYF
NA,TRBJ2-1,TRBD1,TRBV15,TGTGCCACCAGCAGAGGCGGGACAGGGTCCAATGAGCAGTTCTTC,CATSRGGTGSNEQFF
NA,TRBJ1-2,TRBD1,TRBV25-1,TGTGCCAGGGTCCCCGGGACAGGCGATAACTATGGCTACACCTTC,CARVPGTGDNYGYTF
NA,TRBJ2-3,NA,TRBV5-4,TGTGCCAGCAGCTTGAGGCTAGCAGGCACAGATACGCAGTATTTT,CASSLRLAGTDTQYF
NA,TRBJ2-3,TRBD2,TRBV13,TGTGCCAGCAGCGGAGGGACTAGCGGGAGGACAAGCACAGATACGCAGTATTTT,CASSGGTSGRTSTDTQYF
few,TRBJ1-2,NA,TRBV7-9,TGTGCCAGCAGCTTTGTGGACTGGTCTGGCTACACCTTC,CASSFVDWSGYTF
NA,TRBJ2-5,NA,TRBV7-6,TGTGCCAGCAGCTTAGTATCTGGGCTCGGAGAGACCCAGTACTTC,CASSLVSGLGETQYF
NA,TRBJ1-4,NA,TRBV4-1,TGCGCCAGCAGCCAAGAATGGCCAGGTCCAACTAATGAAAAACTGTTTTTT,CASSQEWPGPTNEKLFF
NA,TRBJ2-1,TRBD2,TRBV27,TGTGCCAGCAGTTTACTTCGGGAGGACTCCTACAATGAGCAGTTCTTC,CASSLLREDSYNEQFF
NA,TRBJ2-2,TRBD2,TRBV7-7,TGTGCCAGCAGCTTAGAACTAGCGGGAGTTACCGGGGAGCTGTTTTTT,CASSLELAGVTGELFF
NA,TRBJ1-2,NA,TRBV4-1,TGCGCCAGCAGCCTCGGGGGGTTGGACGGGTCCTTTGGCTACACCTTC,CASSLGGLDGSFGYTF
NA,TRBJ2-1,NA,TRBV14,TGTGCCAGCAGTTATGGGGGTTGGCAGTTCTTC,CASSYGGWQFF
NA,TRBJ2-3,TRBD1,TRBV5-6,TGTGCCAGCAGCTTTATGGGACAGGGTCGAGATACGCAGTATTTT,CASSFMGQGRDTQYF
NA,TRBJ2-7,NA,TRBV6-6,TGTGCCAGCAGTCCGGGACCTTCTTACGAGCAGTACTTC,CASSPGPSYEQYF
once,TRBJ1-2,TRBD1,TRBV5-6,TGTGCCAGCAGCTCAACGGACAGGATCCCTGGCTACACCTTC,CASSSTDRIPGYTF
NA,TRBJ1-4,TRBD1,TRBV5-1,TGCGCCAGCAGCATAACCGGGACAGAGGATGAAAAACTGTTTTTT,CASSITGTEDEKLFF
few,TRBJ1-2,NA,TRBV5-3,TGTGCCAGAAGCTTGGAACAGGGTGGATATGGCTACACCTTC,CARSLEQGGYGYTF
NA,TRBJ1-4,NA,TRBV10-3,TGTGCCAGCAGTTCCTTCCCCGGGTGGGATGAAAAACTGTTTTTT,CASSSFPGWDEKLFF
once,TRBJ1-1,TRBD1,TRBV4-2,TGTGCCAGCAGCCAAGAAATTCTTGAGGGACAGGGGAACACTGAAGCTTTCTTT,CASSQEILEGQGNTEAFF
NA,TRBJ2-5,NA,TRBV5-8,TGTGCCAGCAGCTACCAGCCCGGGACCCAGTACTTC,CASSYQPGTQYF
NA,TRBJ1-5,NA,TRBV25-1,TGTGCCAGCAGTGATTGGGGGGCTGGGCAGCCCCAGCATTTT,CASSDWGAGQPQHF
NA,TRBJ2-7,TRBD1,TRBV5-1,TGCGCCAGCAGCCCCGGGACAGTCTACGGCAACGAGCAGTACTTC,CASSPGTVYGNEQYF
NA,TRBJ2-7,NA,TRBV6-6,TGTGCCAGCAGACCGACGGAGGGGTCCTACGAGCAGTACTTC,CASRPTEGSYEQYF
few,TRBJ2-3,NA,TRBV2,TGTGCCAGCAGTGAGGATAACACAGATACGCAGTATTTT,CASSEDNTDTQYF
NA,TRBJ2-7,TRBD2,TRBV19,TGTGCCAGTAGTCCTGTAGCGGGAGGAAGGGAGCAGTACTTC,CASSPVAGGREQYF
NA,TRBJ2-1,NA,TRBV6-5,TGTGCCAGCAGTTACTCGGCGGCCTACAATGAGCAGTTCTTC,CASSYSAAYNEQFF
NA,TRBJ2-1,NA,TRBV12-1,TGTGCCAGCAGCTACCCGGGACTAGCGGGAGAGGATGAGCAGTTCTTC,CASSYPGLAGEDEQFF
NA,TRBJ1-2,TRBD1,TRBV28,TGTGCCAGCAGTCGACAGGGGGCTCATGGCTACACCTTC,CASSRQGAHGYTF
NA,TRBJ1-5,NA,TRBV28,TGTGCCAGCAGACGAGATATAATGGCCCAGCATTTT,CASRRDIMAQHF
NA,TRBJ2-3,NA,TRBV7-2,TGTGCCAGCCTCTCGGGGTACACAGATACGCAGTATTTT,CASLSGYTDTQYF
NA,TRBJ2-2,NA,TRBV12-5,TGTGCTAGTGGTTTGGTCCCCGGGGCAGGGCTTACCGGGGAGCTGTTTTTT,CASGLVPGAGLTGELFF
once,TRBJ1-5,NA,TRBV28,TGTGCCAGCAGACCTCCGGGCAGGCATAGCAATCAGCCCCAGCATTTT,CASRPPGRHSNQPQHF
NA,TRBJ2-6,NA,TRBV9,TGTGCCAGCAGCGTAGAGGGACTTAAGGCCAACGTCCTGACTTTC,CASSVEGLKANVLTF
NA,TRBJ1-1,NA,TRBV7-8,TGTGCCAGCAGAAAAGGGACTCAGAACACTGAAGCTTTCTTT,CASRKGTQNTEAFF
NA,TRBJ2-7,TRBD1,TRBV19,TGTGCCAGTAGTACACCAGGGACAGGAACTTCCTACGAGCAGTACTTC,CASSTPGTGTSYEQYF
NA,TRBJ1-5,NA,TRBV6-1,TGTGCCAGCAGTGAAGCGCCAGGGAATCAGCCCCAGCATTTT,CASSEAPGNQPQHF
NA,TRBJ2-7,NA,TRBV19,TGTGCCAGTAGCCCAACTAATTCCTACGAGCAGTACTTC,CASSPTNSYEQYF
NA,TRBJ2-5,TRBD2,TRBV6-1,TGTGCCAGCAGCCTAGGGGCCCGGGGGGCCCAGTACTTC,CASSLGARGAQYF
NA,TRBJ2-5,NA,TRBV27,TGTGCCAGCAGTTTGAGAGGGAGAAACAGGGAGACCCAGTACTTC,CASSLRGRNRETQYF
NA,TRBJ2-2,TRBD2,TRBV10-3,TGTGCCATCAGTGGCCCGCGGACTAGCGGGCCTTCGAGCACCGGGGAGCTGTTTTTT,CAISGPRTSGPSSTGELFF
NA,TRBJ1-1,NA,TRBV30,TGTGCCTGGAGTGTGCTGGGAGGGACTGAAGCTTTCTTT,CAWSVLGGTEAFF
NA,TRBJ1-1,NA,TRBV19,TGTGCCAGTAGTTCCTCCATCACAGTGAACACTGAAGCTTTCTTT,CASSSSITVNTEAFF